Listed below are T cell receptor beta chains from one sample, sequenced in a study of shared clonotypes between healthy human individuals. TCRdb's table, derived via immunoSEQ multiplex PCR, lists solely in-frame clones and lacks some. The table has millions of clones, roughly 94% seen once. The material sequenced was naive CD4+ T cells sorted from blood. The receptors here all came from a man aged 18 to 30 in good health. The CDR3 runs from the conserved cysteine through the conserved F or W. Fields, in order: D gene, V gene, J gene, CDR3 length, clone size, CDR3 DNA, CDR3 protein. D genes are given only for firm matches. Only some rows state a clone size, as once, few, many or a class for expanded clones.

-	TRBV6-5	TRBJ2-5	14	once	TGTGCCAGCAGTTACTCGAGGGGGGAGGAGACCCAGTACTTC	CASSYSRGEETQYF
-	TRBV2	TRBJ2-1	13	-	TGTGCCAGCAGCCGACTAGGCAACAATGAGCAGTTCTTC	CASSRLGNNEQFF
-	TRBV15	TRBJ1-6	13	-	TGTGCCACCAGCAGAGATTATAGCTCACCCCTCCACTTT	CATSRDYSSPLHF
-	TRBV6-1	TRBJ1-1	11	-	TGTGCCAGCACCTACAACACTGAAGCTTTCTTT	CASTYNTEAFF
-	TRBV30	TRBJ1-3	13	-	TGTGCCTGGAGTGTAGGCTCTGGAAACACCATATATTTT	CAWSVGSGNTIYF
TRBD1	TRBV6-1	TRBJ2-7	14	-	TGTGCCAGCAGTGAACAGGGGGTAATCTACGAGCAGTACTTC	CASSEQGVIYEQYF
TRBD1	TRBV29-1	TRBJ1-2	17	-	TGCAGCGTTGAAGACCCCGGGACAGGGGGCGTAAACTATGGCTACACCTTC	CSVEDPGTGGVNYGYTF
-	TRBV7-2	TRBJ1-2	14	-	TGTGCCAGCAGCTTATCCCTATTACAAACCGGCTACACCTTC	CASSLSLLQTGYTF
-	TRBV10-1	TRBJ2-1	12	-	TGCGCCAGCAGCCGGGACCTCAATGAGCAGTTCTTC	CASSRDLNEQFF
-	TRBV6-5	TRBJ2-7	16	-	TGTGCCAGCAGTTACTCGATCCCCAGTACCCCCTACGAGCAGTACTTC	CASSYSIPSTPYEQYF
-	TRBV29-1	TRBJ2-7	10	-	TGCAGCGTTGTATCCTACGAGCAGTACTTC	CSVVSYEQYF
-	TRBV30	TRBJ1-1	15	-	TGTGCCTGGACCCCTCGCGGGACGGTGAACACTGAAGCTTTCTTT	CAWTPRGTVNTEAFF
TRBD2	TRBV10-3	TRBJ2-3	16	-	TGTGCCATCGACGGCGGGGGAGGGTATAACACAGATACGCAGTATTTT	CAIDGGGGYNTDTQYF
-	TRBV30	TRBJ1-1	14	-	TGTGCCTGGAGTGTCTTAACAGGTTACACTGAAGCTTTCTTT	CAWSVLTGYTEAFF
-	TRBV6-1	TRBJ1-1	13	-	TGTGCCAGCAAAACGGGCTTGAACACTGAAGCTTTCTTT	CASKTGLNTEAFF
-	TRBV6-6	TRBJ2-7	15	-	TGTGCCAGCAGCCCGGGGAGGGGGAGGGGCTACGAGCAGTACTTC	CASSPGRGRGYEQYF
TRBD1	TRBV11-2	TRBJ2-3	16	-	TGTGCCAGCAGCTTAAGACAGGGGCAGGGTGGAGATACGCAGTATTTT	CASSLRQGQGGDTQYF
-	TRBV6-1	TRBJ1-1	15	-	TGTGCCAGCAGTGAACTCGAGGGGAAAAACACTGAAGCTTTCTTT	CASSELEGKNTEAFF
TRBD1	TRBV10-2	TRBJ2-7	15	-	TGCGCCAGCAGGGTGGGACAGGGGGCTTCCCACGAGCAGTACTTC	CASRVGQGASHEQYF
-	TRBV6-5	TRBJ1-1	11	-	TGTGCCAGCATTGACAACACTGAAGCTTTCTTT	CASIDNTEAFF
TRBD1	TRBV19	TRBJ2-7	14	-	TGTGCCAGTAACCTGGGACAGGGCCTAGGAGAGCAGTACTTC	CASNLGQGLGEQYF
TRBD2	TRBV25-1	TRBJ2-3	16	-	TGTGCCAGCAGTGAACGCAGCGGGAGTCGGACAGATACGCAGTATTTT	CASSERSGSRTDTQYF
-	TRBV10-1	TRBJ1-4	16	-	TGCGCCAGCAGTCGACAGTACTTTACAACTAATGAAAAACTGTTTTTT	CASSRQYFTTNEKLFF
-	TRBV20-1	TRBJ1-6	11	many	TGCAGTGCCCTCACAAATTCACCCCTCCACTTT	CSALTNSPLHF
TRBD1	TRBV6-1	TRBJ1-1	18	-	TGTGCCAGCAGTGCGTACGGAGGGACAGGGACTGGAAGGACTGAAGCTTTCTTT	CASSAYGGTGTGRTEAFF
TRBD1	TRBV10-2	TRBJ1-1	17	-	TGCGCCAGCAGTGTGGGGGACAGGGGGCGAAGGAACACTGAAGCTTTCTTT	CASSVGDRGRRNTEAFF
-	TRBV5-4	TRBJ1-2	14	-	TGTGCCAGCAGCGCTGCCTCCAATAACTATGGCTACACCTTC	CASSAASNNYGYTF
-	TRBV18	TRBJ1-1	15	-	TGTGCCAGCTCACCATCTTGGACAGTGAACACTGAAGCTTTCTTT	CASSPSWTVNTEAFF
-	TRBV7-9	TRBJ2-1	13	-	TGTGCCAGCAGCTCCAGTGGAGGGGCTGAGCAGTTCTTC	CASSSSGGAEQFF
-	TRBV7-2	TRBJ1-1	17	-	TGTGCCAGCAGCCCCGAAGCGGGCAGGGCAAGGCTCACTGAAGCTTTCTTT	CASSPEAGRARLTEAFF
TRBD2	TRBV2	TRBJ2-7	14	-	TGTGCCATCAGACTAGCGGGAGGTACCCACGAGCAGTACTTC	CAIRLAGGTHEQYF
-	TRBV7-9	TRBJ2-2	14	-	TGTGCCAGCAGCTCGTACAGGTTCACCGGGGAGCTGTTTTTT	CASSSYRFTGELFF
TRBD1	TRBV10-3	TRBJ1-2	13	-	TGTGCCATCAGTGAGTCAACAGGGGACGGCTACACCTTC	CAISESTGDGYTF
TRBD1	TRBV19	TRBJ2-7	15	-	TGTGCCAGTAGTAGAGCCGGGACAGGGACTTACGAGCAGTACTTC	CASSRAGTGTYEQYF
-	TRBV29-1	TRBJ1-4	12	-	TGCAGCGTTGGGGACAAGAATGAAAAACTGTTTTTT	CSVGDKNEKLFF
TRBD1	TRBV2	TRBJ2-5	11	once	TGTGCCAGCTCAGTTTTGGGACAGCGAGACTTC	CASSVLGQRDF
-	TRBV11-2	TRBJ1-1	11	-	TGTGCCAGCAGCTTGGACACTGAAGCTTTCTTT	CASSLDTEAFF
TRBD2	TRBV5-1	TRBJ2-5	16	-	TGCGCCAGCAGCTTGAGTCTAGCGGGGGGGCAAGAGACCCAGTACTTC	CASSLSLAGGQETQYF
-	TRBV6-6	TRBJ2-3	16	-	TGTGCCAGCACAAACCCACAATTCGGGGCACTTAGGTGGCAGTATTTT	CASTNPQFGALRWQYF
-	TRBV5-1	TRBJ2-5	14	-	TGCGCCAGCAGCTTGGACGGCTACCAAGAGACCCAGTACTTC	CASSLDGYQETQYF
TRBD1	TRBV11-3	TRBJ2-5	16	-	TGTGCCAGCAGCCCGGGACAGGGGGCTCTCCAAGAGACCCAGTACTTC	CASSPGQGALQETQYF
TRBD1	TRBV5-1	TRBJ1-2	14	-	TGCGCCAGCAGCTTGGGAGGGGGCCCCTATGGCTACACCTTC	CASSLGGGPYGYTF
TRBD1	TRBV27	TRBJ2-7	15	-	TGTGCCAGCAGTTTACAAGGACAGGTATCCTACGAGCAGTACTTC	CASSLQGQVSYEQYF
TRBD1	TRBV5-1	TRBJ2-3	18	-	TGCGCCAGCAAGCTGCCCCCCTCCGGGACAGCGGAGAGAGTGACGCAGTATTTT	CASKLPPSGTAERVTQYF
-	TRBV19	TRBJ2-7	14	-	TGTGCCAGTAGTGCCCCCCCTCCCCGCTACGAGCAGTACTTC	CASSAPPPRYEQYF
-	TRBV6-5	TRBJ2-2	14	-	TGTGCCAGCAGCCCACCGTCGAACACCGGGGAGCTGTTTTTT	CASSPPSNTGELFF
-	TRBV11-2	TRBJ1-1	14	-	TGTGCCAGCTGGGCGGCAGGGAAGAACACTGAAGCTTTCTTT	CASWAAGKNTEAFF
TRBD1	TRBV30	TRBJ2-5	11	-	TGTGCCGGGACAGTTTGGGAGACCCAGTACTTC	CAGTVWETQYF
-	TRBV15	TRBJ2-5	14	-	TGTGCCACCAGCAGAGGTCGGCAAGCGGAGACCCAGTACTTC	CATSRGRQAETQYF
-	TRBV6-5	TRBJ1-3	15	-	TGTGCCAGCAGTCCCCCGACAGGAGCTGGAAACACCATATATTTT	CASSPPTGAGNTIYF
-	TRBV28	TRBJ1-4	13	-	TGTGCCAGCAGTTTAACGGTGGAGGAAAAACTGTTTTTT	CASSLTVEEKLFF
-	TRBV7-2	TRBJ2-3	15	-	TGTGCCAGCAGCACGAGCGGTACTAGCACAGATACGCAGTATTTT	CASSTSGTSTDTQYF
-	TRBV7-7	TRBJ1-1	17	-	TGTGCTAGCAGCTTAGAATGGGCGGACAGCGGGTTCCCTGAAGCTTTCTTT	CASSLEWADSGFPEAFF
-	TRBV15	TRBJ1-2	13	-	TGTGCCACCAGCAGAGAAGGGAACTATGGCTACACCTTC	CATSREGNYGYTF
TRBD2	TRBV10-3	TRBJ2-5	16	-	TGTGCCATCAGCCAGTTAATGGTGGGAGGGCAAGAGACCCAGTACTTC	CAISQLMVGGQETQYF